One and the same sample provided the 21 T cell receptor beta chains below, sequenced in a study of CD8 T cells in Susac syndrome. Reverse transcription used about 0.45 to 1 ug RNA and random hexamers. MiXCR, run by TCRdb on the immunoSEQ multiplex PCR reads, gives a single entry per CDR3 protein. The table has 95,000 to 150,000 distinct CDR3 sequences, around 96% seen once; the top ten hold about 0.13%. Sequencing used CD4+ T cells from PBMCs. The receptor set was obtained from a human donor with Susac syndrome.

V usage is TRBV7-9 and J usage is TRBJ2-5, with D possibly matching TRBD1 (6 bases). The CDR3 spans 14 residues. CDR1 SEHNR and CDR2 FQNEAQ come from the germline V gene (reference sequence). V lost 4 bases, J lost 4 bases, and 13 bases lay in between. The CDR3 sequence is CASSYLQGLETQYF. CDR3 nucleotides: TGTGCCAGCAGCTACCTGCAGGGGCTAGAGACCCAGTACTTC.

The chain recombines TRBV13 with TRBJ1-1, with TRBD1 matching over 8 bases. The V gene end was trimmed by 0 bases and the J gene end by 6 bases; junction bases not matched to a gene: 3. The CDR3 is 14 residues long. Germline assignment: CDR1 PRHDT and CDR2 FYEKMQ (reference sequence). The CDR3 loop is CASSLGQTGAEAFF. Here the CDR3 DNA reads TGTGCCAGCAGCTTAGGCCAGACAGGGGCTGAAGCTTTCTTT. Filled out from reference TRBV13 and TRBJ1-1, the complete variable domain reads AAGVIQSPRHLIKEKRETATLKCYPIPRHDTVYWYQQGPGQDPQFLISFYEKMQSDKGSIPDRFSAQQFSDYHSELNMSSLELGDSALYFCASSLGQTGAEAFFGQGTRLTVV.

This clonotype was detected only once. The rearrangement joins TRBV18 to TRBJ2-1; TRBD1 agrees at 7 bases. The V gene end was trimmed by 4 bases and the J gene end by 6 bases; junction bases not matched to a gene: 6. This CDR3 is 14 amino acids long. Germline V lookup: CDR1 KGHSH, CDR2 LQKENI. The CDR3 sequence: CASSLGTVFNEQFF. CDR3 nucleotides: TGTGCCAGCTCACTCGGGACAGTTTTCAATGAGCAGTTCTTC.

The rearrangement links TRBV28 to TRBJ2-6; TRBD2 aligns across 7 bases. CDR3 length equals 15 residues. The trim removed 6 bases at V and 3 bases at J, leaving 5 bases unmatched. Germline CDR1 is MDHEN and CDR2 is SYDVKM. In nucleotides, the CDR3 is TGTGCCAGCAGACCTGGGACTAATGGGGCCAACGTCCTGACTTTC. Translating gives CASRPGTNGANVLTF.

The count of this clonotype is one. The gene calls are TRBV19 and TRBJ1-2; D possibly corresponds to TRBD1 (6 bases). The CDR3 has 14 amino acids. The V end lost 7 bases, the J end lost 3 bases, and 15 bases lay between the germline ends. CDR1 is LNHDA and CDR2 is SQIVND in the germline V gene (reference sequence). CDR3 in amino acids: CASTNGGGDYGYTF. The CDR3 DNA sequence: TGTGCCAGTACCAATGGTGGGGGCGACTATGGCTACACCTTC.

This clonotype is a singleton in its sample. The chain joins TRBV12-3 or TRBV12-4 to TRBJ2-4; 12 bases match TRBD2. This CDR3 is 15 amino acids long. With 7 bases clipped from V and 8 bases from J, the junction kept 9 bases outside the gene matches. The DNA of the CDR3 is TGTGCCAGCACCGCAACTAGCGGGAGGTGGGACATTCAGTACTTC. Amino acids: CASTATSGRWDIQYF.

This chain connects TRBV20-1 to TRBJ2-7, with a weak D call TRBD1 (6 bases). The V gene lost 0 bases and the J gene lost 7 bases, with 13 bases spanning the gap. The V gene's germline CDR1 is DFQATT and CDR2 SNEGSKA (reference sequence). The CDR3 sequence is 13 residues long. CDR3 residues: CSARDTQGREQYF. As DNA, the CDR3 is TGCAGTGCTAGAGATACACAGGGCAGAGAGCAGTACTTC.

The rearrangement uses TRBV12-3 or TRBV12-4 and TRBJ1-2; perhaps TRBD1 as D (5 bases). CDR3 length: 12 amino acids. V gave up 7 bases and J gave up 14 bases, with 20 bases separating them. As DNA, the CDR3 is TGTGCCAGCACCGCCGCCGGCAGGGTCCGGACCTTC. Translating gives CASTAAGRVRTF.

The V call is TRBV7-3, the J call TRBJ2-1; 11 nucleotides align to TRBD2. J gave up 3 bases and V 5 bases, and 6 bases lay outside the gene matches. CDR1 is SGHTA, CDR2 FQGTGA, per germline. The CDR3 covers 16 residues. This CDR3 reads CASSPTSGSLYNEQFF. In DNA form, the CDR3 reads TGTGCCAGCAGCCCTACTAGCGGGAGTCTCTACAATGAGCAGTTCTTC. Filled out from reference TRBV7-3 and TRBJ2-1, the complete variable domain reads GAGVSQTPSNKVTEKGKYVELRCDPISGHTALYWYRQSLGQGPEFLIYFQGTGAADDSGLPNDRFFAVRPEGSVSTLKIQRTERGDSAVYLCASSPTSGSLYNEQFFGPGTRLTVL.

This chain uses TRBV15 with TRBJ2-3, with 9 bases matching TRBD1. J gave up 5 bases and V 6 bases, and 9 bases lay outside the gene matches. This CDR3 is built from 15 residues. Germline V gives CDR1 LNHNV, CDR2 YYDKDF (reference sequence). CDR3 sequence reads: CATRLDRGRVDTQYF. CDR3 DNA: TGTGCCACCAGACTGGACAGGGGACGGGTAGATACGCAGTATTTT.

V gene TRBV20-1 combines with J gene TRBJ2-7; TRBD1 aligns across 7 bases. CDR3 length: 15 residues. The V gene end was trimmed by 5 bases and the J gene end by 5 bases; junction bases not matched to a gene: 15. The germline V gene encodes CDR1 DFQATT and CDR2 SNEGSKA (reference sequence). CDR3 nucleotides: TGCAGTGCTGACAGGGACCGACAGGGAAAGAACGAGCAGTACTTC. It translates to CSADRDRQGKNEQYF.

The chain has TRBV30 and TRBJ2-7; 13 bases line up with TRBD2. Trimming cost V 2 bases and J 1 base; bases outside gene matches: 14. This CDR3 comprises 19 residues. Per the germline V gene, CDR1 is GTSNPN and CDR2 is SVGIG (reference sequence). The CDR3 nucleotides read TGTGCCTGGAGTCCTTACGGACTAGCGGGAGTAACCGGGTCCTACGAGCAGTACTTC. Encoded protein: CAWSPYGLAGVTGSYEQYF.

This sequence joins TRBV2 and TRBJ2-3; D is unclear. The CDR3 is 12 amino acids. V shed 7 bases and J shed 5 bases, with 10 bases lying between them. In germline, CDR1 is SNHLY, CDR2 FYNNEI. The CDR3 sequence is CASNEMGDTQYF. The DNA for the CDR3 is TGTGCCAGCAACGAGATGGGAGATACGCAGTATTTT.

V is TRBV6-2 or TRBV6-3 and J is TRBJ2-1; D is perhaps TRBD1 or TRBD2 (5 bases each). CDR3 size: 15 residues. The germline V gene encodes CDR1 MNHEY and CDR2 SVGEGT. The V gene lost 7 bases and the J gene lost 9 bases, with 22 bases spanning the gap. The CDR3 nucleotides read TGTGCCAGCACCGACCCCCCACGGACGGGGCTTGAGCAGTTCTTC. Residues: CASTDPPRTGLEQFF.

The chain recombines TRBV25-1 with TRBJ2-1; D is undetermined. This CDR3 contains 11 residues. V lost 9 bases, J lost 6 bases, and 9 bases lay in between. CDR1 is MGHDK, CDR2 SYGVNS, per germline. This chain's CDR3 is CASRPANEQFF. DNA of the CDR3: TGTGCCAGTAGACCAGCCAATGAGCAGTTCTTC. Full variable domain (missing parts from reference TRBV25-1 and TRBJ2-1): EADIYQTPRYLVIGTGKKITLECSQTMGHDKMYWYQQDPGMELHLIHYSYGVNSTEKGDLSSESTVSRIRTEHFPLTLESARPSHTSQYLCASRPANEQFFGPGTRLTVL.

V usage is TRBV5-6 and J usage is TRBJ1-1, with D possibly being TRBD1 (6 bases). Trimming cost V 3 bases and J 13 bases, with 16 bases left between them. The CDR3 is made up of 12 amino acids. Germline values: CDR1 SGHDT, CDR2 YYEEEE. CDR3 loop: CASSSSQGRVFF. CDR3 DNA: TGTGCCAGCAGCTCTAGCCAGGGGAGGGTTTTCTTT.

The rearrangement links TRBV7-9 to TRBJ2-1; 12 nucleotides align to TRBD1. Germline values: CDR1 SEHNR, CDR2 FQNEAQ (reference sequence). The CDR3 extends over 15 amino acids. The J segment lost 7 bases and the V segment lost 4 bases, leaving 5 bases of the junction unmatched. The CDR3 nucleotides are TGTGCCAGCAGCTCCGCGGGACAGGGGGCGAATGAGCAGTTCTTC. Its protein product is CASSSAGQGANEQFF.

V usage is TRBV5-1 and J usage is TRBJ2-3; tentative D call: TRBD2 (5 bases). The V gene lost 4 bases and the J gene lost 1 base, with 13 bases spanning the gap. Germline-derived CDR1 and CDR2 are SGHRS and YFSETQ. This CDR3 is 15 amino acids long. In DNA, the CDR3 is TGCGCCAGCAGCCTGGAGGTCCAGCGCACAGATACGCAGTATTTT. Encoded protein: CASSLEVQRTDTQYF. The full variable domain, rest sourced from reference TRBV5-1 and TRBJ2-3, is KAGVTQTPRYLIKTRGQQVTLSCSPISGHRSVSWYQQTPGQGLQFLFEYFSETQRNKGNFPGRFSGRQFSNSRSEMNVSTLELGDSALYLCASSLEVQRTDTQYFGPGTRLTVL.

This clonotype has just one count. The chain uses TRBV25-1 and TRBJ1-4; 11 bases map to TRBD1. Germline V gives CDR1 MGHDK, CDR2 SYGVNS. CDR3 length: 16 amino acids. V trimming: 6 bases; J trimming: 4 bases; junction bases outside the gene matches: 7. The CDR3 loop reads CASSPGQGASNEKLFF. As DNA, the CDR3 is TGTGCCAGCAGCCCTGGACAGGGGGCTAGTAATGAAAAACTGTTTTTT.

The chain combines TRBV12-3 or TRBV12-4 with TRBJ2-2; D not certain. V lost 7 bases and J 8 bases, leaving 14 bases between the germline ends. CDR3 length: 13 amino acids. DNA of the CDR3: TGTGCCAGCACCTATAGGCTTCCGGGGGAGCTGTTTTTT. Protein product: CASTYRLPGELFF.

This sequence joins TRBV30 and TRBJ1-2; D unclear. CDR1 GTSNPN and CDR2 SVGIG come from the germline V gene (reference sequence). The V gene lost 0 bases and the J gene lost 4 bases, with 12 bases spanning the gap. The CDR3 contains 14 residues. Here the CDR3 reads CAWSVLASIYGYTF. CDR3 DNA: TGTGCCTGGAGTGTACTGGCCAGCATCTATGGCTACACCTTC.